The entry below gives a single T cell receptor beta chain sequence along with its context. The data originate from a study of shared clonotypes between healthy human individuals. Losses at the gene ends were 7 bases for V and 3 bases for J; bases not matched to a gene: 5. The CDR3 is 13 residues long. Germline lookup yields CDR1 SGHVS and CDR2 FQNEAQ. Clones were sequenced by immunoSEQ multiplex PCR, and TCRdb holds only the in-frame ones, with some missing. The sample lists fewer than 1.8 million clones; 98% were seen once. Material: naive CD4+ T cells sorted from blood. Subset here: CD45RA+ positively selected. The sequence was obtained from a man aged 25-40 years in good health. The genes are TRBV7-8 and TRBJ1-2, with TRBD1 matching over 7 bases. CDR3 sequence: CASTEGGDYGYTF. The CDR3 nucleotides are TGTGCCAGCACCGAAGGGGGCGACTATGGCTACACCTTC.